A selection of T cell receptor beta chains follows, all from one sample in a study of immune cell composition in non-small cell lung cancer. Clones were read by immunoSEQ multiplex PCR, and TCRdb kept only the in-frame ones, dropping some. The table has approximately 6,000 clones, approximately 71% seen once; the top ten hold about 5.8%. Input material: non-adjacent lung tissue. Source of these receptors: a human donor with non-small cell lung cancer. CDR3s include the opening cysteine and the closing phenylalanine or tryptophan. The D gene is left open where the match is weak. Rows give clone size only sometimes, using once, few, many, or a class for an expanded clone.

TGCGCCAGCAGCCCGGGTAGCGGGGGGGAGAACACCGGGGAGCTGTTTTTT | CASSPGSGGENTGELFF | TRBJ2-2 | TRBD2 | TRBV4-3 | NA
TGCAGCGTTGAACGTCCCTTGACGGGGGGCTACACCTTC | CSVERPLTGGYTF | TRBJ1-2 | NA | TRBV29-1 | NA
TGTGCCAGCAGACAACTCGGGGGCGAGCAGTACTTC | CASRQLGGEQYF | TRBJ2-7 | NA | TRBV6-1 | NA
TGTGCCAGTAGTATAGACCCAGGGAAAGGGTCCTACGAGCAGTACTTC | CASSIDPGKGSYEQYF | TRBJ2-7 | NA | TRBV19 | NA
TGTGCCAGCAGTCCTAACCGGGCAGGGCGGGAGACCCAGTACTTC | CASSPNRAGRETQYF | TRBJ2-5 | NA | TRBV27 | medium-sized
TGTGCCAGCAGCACTCTGACAGGGGGCTATGGCTACACCTTC | CASSTLTGGYGYTF | TRBJ1-2 | TRBD1 | TRBV9 | few
TGTGCCAGCAGCTCATCTCAGGGTTTAGAGACCCAGTACTTC | CASSSSQGLETQYF | TRBJ2-5 | NA | TRBV9 | NA
TGTGCCAGCAGCCGGACTAGGGGAAACACAGATACGCAGTATTTT | CASSRTRGNTDTQYF | TRBJ2-3 | TRBD2 | TRBV11-2 | once
TGCAGCGTTGCGGGGGCTGGAAACACCATATATTTT | CSVAGAGNTIYF | TRBJ1-3 | NA | TRBV29-1 | NA
TGCGCCAGCAGCCAAGCGCGGGGGGAACAAGAGACCCAGTACTTC | CASSQARGEQETQYF | TRBJ2-5 | TRBD2 | TRBV4-3 | NA
TGTGCCAGCAGCCCGAAGAACGAGAGACAGCCCCAGCATTTT | CASSPKNERQPQHF | TRBJ1-5 | NA | TRBV14 | NA
TGTGCCAGCCGAGGCGGGGACCAGGCTCTTGGGTACTACGAGCAGTACTTC | CASRGGDQALGYYEQYF | TRBJ2-7 | NA | TRBV2 | NA
TGTGCCAGCAGCGTCGGACAGGGCTATTTCACAGATACGCAGTATTTT | CASSVGQGYFTDTQYF | TRBJ2-3 | TRBD1 | TRBV7-6 | NA
TGTGCCAGCTCCAGGTCGGGGGGGGCCTACAATGAGCAGTTCTTC | CASSRSGGAYNEQFF | TRBJ2-1 | TRBD2 | TRBV18 | NA
TGTGCCAGCAGCTTTAGCGGAAGCACAGATACGCAGTATTTT | CASSFSGSTDTQYF | TRBJ2-3 | NA | TRBV11-2 | NA
TGTGCCAGCAGCTTGCGGGGGAACGAGCAGTACTTC | CASSLRGNEQYF | TRBJ2-7 | TRBD2 | TRBV7-9 | NA
TGTGCCCGGGGGGGGGCAGGGAACACCATATATTTT | CARGGAGNTIYF | TRBJ1-3 | NA | TRBV27 | medium-sized
TGTGCCAGCAGCCCACGGACAGGGTCGTATGGCAATCAGCCCCAGCATTTT | CASSPRTGSYGNQPQHF | TRBJ1-5 | TRBD1 | TRBV5-8 | NA
TGCGCCAGCAGCCTGACGGGACAGACCTACGAGCAGTACTTC | CASSLTGQTYEQYF | TRBJ2-7 | TRBD1 | TRBV5-1 | few
TGTGCCAGCAGCGTCCGACTTCAAGAGACCCAGTACTTC | CASSVRLQETQYF | TRBJ2-5 | NA | TRBV11-3 | NA
TGTGCCAGCAGCAGACAGGAGCAAGAGACCCAGTACTTC | CASSRQEQETQYF | TRBJ2-5 | NA | TRBV2 | few
TGCAGCATCAGGACAGGCCTAGACAATGAGCAGTTCTTC | CSIRTGLDNEQFF | TRBJ2-1 | TRBD1 | TRBV29-1 | NA
TGTGCCAGCAGCGTAGGAGGAGCGGGGGGACTAGGCGAGCAGTACTTC | CASSVGGAGGLGEQYF | TRBJ2-7 | TRBD2 | TRBV9 | NA
TGTGCCAGTAGTATAGATATTAACACCGGGGAGCTGTTTTTT | CASSIDINTGELFF | TRBJ2-2 | NA | TRBV19 | few
TGCGCCAGCAGCGAACGGTCCGATTCACCCCTCCACTTT | CASSERSDSPLHF | TRBJ1-6 | NA | TRBV5-1 | once
TGTGCCATCCCCTCGGGGGGCCAGTCTCACTATGGCTACACCTTC | CAIPSGGQSHYGYTF | TRBJ1-2 | NA | TRBV10-3 | NA
TGTGCCAGCTCACCATCAGGGGCCTATAATTCACCCCTCCACTTT | CASSPSGAYNSPLHF | TRBJ1-6 | NA | TRBV18 | NA
TGTGCCAGCAGCCAAATCGTGTTGACAGGGATGGCTTTCTTT | CASSQIVLTGMAFF | TRBJ1-1 | TRBD1 | TRBV5-6 | NA
TGTGCCAGCAGTTACCTGGCGGGGGCCGGAGATACGCAGTATTTT | CASSYLAGAGDTQYF | TRBJ2-3 | NA | TRBV6-5 | NA
TGCGCCAGCGGGGGGGGGCGGGTAACCGGGGAGCTGTTTTTT | CASGGGRVTGELFF | TRBJ2-2 | NA | TRBV4-3 | NA
TGTGCCAGCAGCCCCCGGGGTAGTTCGGACTCCGAGCAGTACTTC | CASSPRGSSDSEQYF | TRBJ2-7 | NA | TRBV9 | large
TGTGCCAGCAGCTCATTCCAGGGGGCTTCACCCCTCCACTTT | CASSSFQGASPLHF | TRBJ1-6 | TRBD1 | TRBV11-3 | few
TGTGCCAGCAGTTACACCGGAAGAACAAGAGGGTATGGCTACACCTTC | CASSYTGRTRGYGYTF | TRBJ1-2 | NA | TRBV6-5 | NA
TGCGCCAGCAGCTTTGGGGACAGGGGGCAGGGAGATACGCAGTATTTT | CASSFGDRGQGDTQYF | TRBJ2-3 | TRBD1 | TRBV5-1 | NA
TGTGCCAGCAGCCAAGATGACGGGACAGACAATGAGCAGTTCTTC | CASSQDDGTDNEQFF | TRBJ2-1 | TRBD1 | TRBV4-2 | NA
TGCAGCGTTGTACTGCCGGGAAATGAGCAGTTCTTC | CSVVLPGNEQFF | TRBJ2-1 | NA | TRBV29-1 | NA
TGTGCCAGCAGCGTAGGAAGGGAGGCCGGAAACACCATATATTTT | CASSVGREAGNTIYF | TRBJ1-3 | NA | TRBV9 | NA
TGTGCCAGCAGTCAGGGTCGCAATCAGCCCCAGCATTTT | CASSQGRNQPQHF | TRBJ1-5 | NA | TRBV11-3 | NA
TGTGCCAGCTCAACCGGGACACAAATGGGAGCTTTCTTT | CASSTGTQMGAFF | TRBJ1-1 | NA | TRBV18 | NA
TGCAGCGTACGGATGGCTGAGGCTGGAAACACCATATATTTT | CSVRMAEAGNTIYF | TRBJ1-3 | NA | TRBV29-1 | NA
TGCGCCAGCAGCCAAGATCCGGGGGGGGACACTGAAGCTTTCTTT | CASSQDPGGDTEAFF | TRBJ1-1 | NA | TRBV4-1 | NA
TGTGCCAGTAGTACCCAAAGCACAGATACGCAGTATTTT | CASSTQSTDTQYF | TRBJ2-3 | NA | TRBV19 | NA
TGTGCCAGCAGCTCAAAGACAGGGGGCGGTTCACCCCTCCACTTT | CASSSKTGGGSPLHF | TRBJ1-6 | TRBD1 | TRBV5-4 | NA
TGTGCCAGCTCACCGGGACTAGACGCCGAGCAGTACTTC | CASSPGLDAEQYF | TRBJ2-7 | TRBD2 | TRBV18 | medium-sized
TGTGCCAGCAGCACCGCGGGGACCCCGGGGAACATTCAGTACTTC | CASSTAGTPGNIQYF | TRBJ2-4 | NA | TRBV5-4 | NA
TGTGCCGTACAGGAGAACCGCTCTGGGGCCAACGTCCTGACTTTC | CAVQENRSGANVLTF | TRBJ2-6 | NA | TRBV27 | NA
TGTGCCAGCATCAGACAGGGGCCCCTCCAAAACACCATATATTTT | CASIRQGPLQNTIYF | TRBJ1-3 | TRBD1 | TRBV6-5 | NA
TGTGCCAGCAGTCCACTGCGGGGGACAGGATCCTACGAGCAGTACTTC | CASSPLRGTGSYEQYF | TRBJ2-7 | NA | TRBV28 | medium-sized
TGTGCCAGCAGTGTAGAAGGGGGTCCCGCCTACGAGCAGTACTTC | CASSVEGGPAYEQYF | TRBJ2-7 | NA | TRBV6-4 | NA
TGTGCCATCAGTGAGATTCCGGGACAAACCATGAACACTGAAGCTTTCTTT | CAISEIPGQTMNTEAFF | TRBJ1-1 | NA | TRBV10-3 | NA
TGTGCCAGCAGTGCACCGGGACAGATACCCTATGGCTACACCTTC | CASSAPGQIPYGYTF | TRBJ1-2 | TRBD1 | TRBV6-5 | NA
TGTGCCAGCAGCGATAGACAGGGAACGGAGACCCAGTACTTC | CASSDRQGTETQYF | TRBJ2-5 | TRBD1 | TRBV7-8 | NA
TGCGCCAGCAGCCAAGTCATAGGACTGGGCACCTACGAGCAGTACTTC | CASSQVIGLGTYEQYF | TRBJ2-7 | NA | TRBV7-9 | NA
TGCGCCAGCAGCGCAAGGACAGACGCCAACGTCCTGACTTTC | CASSARTDANVLTF | TRBJ2-6 | NA | TRBV5-1 | NA